One and the same sample provided the 4 T cell receptor beta chains below, sequenced in a study of graft-versus-host responses after intestinal transplantation. Which antigens these TCRs recognize remains unknown. Some clones are missing from TCRdb's copy, which holds only in-frame ones; the method was immunoSEQ multiplex PCR. The table includes about 120,000 clones, 85% to 95% detected once. This material consisted of unstimulated CD4+ T cells sorted from spleen or lymph node cells, taken before transplant. The receptors shown here come from a human donor who was the organ donor for an intestinal transplant.

V gene TRBV5-4 combines with J gene TRBJ2-3; 8 nucleotides align to TRBD1. V lost 3 bases to trimming and J lost 2 bases; unmatched junction nucleotides: 5. Germline lookup yields CDR1 SGHNT and CDR2 YYREEE (reference sequence). The CDR3 runs to 15 residues. This CDR3 reads CASSSPGQDTDTQYF. Here the CDR3 DNA reads TGTGCCAGCAGCTCTCCGGGACAGGACACAGATACGCAGTATTTT.

This clone was counted between two and nine times. The J gene is TRBJ2-7, the V gene TRBV19; D gene uncertain. V lost 5 bases to trimming and J lost 9 bases, with 11 bases between them. The CDR3 length is 11 residues. Germline V gene lookup returns CDR1 LNHDA and CDR2 SQIVND (reference sequence). CDR3 nucleotides: TGTGCCAGTAGTGTAGGAAAGGTGCAGTACTTC. Translated, it gives CASSVGKVQYF. The full variable domain, completed using reference TRBV19 and TRBJ2-7, is DGGITQSPKYLFRKEGQNVTLSCEQNLNHDAMYWYRQDPGQGLRLIYYSQIVNDFQKGDIAEGYSVSREKKESFPLTVTSAQKNPTAFYLCASSVGKVQYFGPGTRLTVT.

This clone was seen more than once but under ten times. This chain links TRBV7-9 with TRBJ1-1, with a tentative D call TRBD1 (5 bases). The CDR3 has 13 residues. Germline CDR1 is SEHNR and CDR2 is FQNEAQ (reference sequence). The V and J ends lost 5 bases and 1 base respectively, with 8 bases between them. CDR3 DNA: TGTGCCAGCAGCGGAGGGGCGAACACTGAAGCTTTCTTT. It specifies CASSGGANTEAFF.

J is TRBJ2-7 and V is TRBV27, with 7 bases matching TRBD1. Germline V gives CDR1 MNHEY, CDR2 SMNVEV (reference sequence). Germline trimming cut 4 bases from V and 6 bases from J; bases unmatched to any gene: 6. The CDR3 is 13 amino acids. CDR3 sequence (DNA): TGTGCCAGCAGTTCCCACAGGGGTGGCGAGCAGTACTTC. As protein: CASSSHRGGEQYF.